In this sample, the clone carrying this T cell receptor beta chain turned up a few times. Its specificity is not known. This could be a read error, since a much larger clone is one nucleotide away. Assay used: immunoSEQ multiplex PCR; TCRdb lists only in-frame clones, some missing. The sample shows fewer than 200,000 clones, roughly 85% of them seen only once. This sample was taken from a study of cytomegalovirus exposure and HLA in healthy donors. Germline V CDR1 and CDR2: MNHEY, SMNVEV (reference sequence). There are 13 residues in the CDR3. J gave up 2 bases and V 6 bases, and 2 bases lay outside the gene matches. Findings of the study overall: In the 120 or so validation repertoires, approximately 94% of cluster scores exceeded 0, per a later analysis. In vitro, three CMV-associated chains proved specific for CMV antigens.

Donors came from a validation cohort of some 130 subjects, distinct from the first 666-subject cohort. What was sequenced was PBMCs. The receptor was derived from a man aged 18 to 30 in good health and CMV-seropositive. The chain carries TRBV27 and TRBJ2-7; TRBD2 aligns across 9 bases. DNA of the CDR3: TGTGCCAGCAGCCTAGCGGGGACCTACGAGCAGTACTTC. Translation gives CASSLAGTYEQYF.